This T cell receptor (beta chain) appears in the sequencing data of a study of cytomegalovirus exposure and HLA in healthy donors. Study summary: The study placed 80% to 90% of its approximately 360 genotyped donors in the Caucasian-associated ancestry cluster.

In its sample, this clone was seen once. Healthy bone marrow donors made up the cohort. Germline V gives CDR1 MRHNA, CDR2 SNTAGT. V gave up 4 bases and J gave up 4 bases; unmatched junction bases: 2. This CDR3 has 14 amino acids. Vbeta (60) and Jbeta (13) primers were used in the PCR. This table comes from immunoSEQ multiplex PCR, and its TCRdb copy is limited to in-frame clones, with some not included. In the table there are 100,000 to 130,000 clones, roughly 82% of which are singletons. The sequence was obtained from a male donor in good health and CMV-seronegative. The source material was PBMCs. The chain is built from TRBV6-4 and TRBJ2-7; TRBD2 matches 12 bases. The CDR3 region has the DNA TGTGCCAGCAGTGCGGGGACTAGCGGGTACGAGCAGTACTTC. Its translation: CASSAGTSGYEQYF.